This T cell receptor beta chain was captured in a study of Ad26.COV2.S vaccination and SARS-CoV-2 variants. CDR1 SQVTM and CDR2 ANQGSEA come from the germline V gene. The CDR3 totals 11 residues. Trimming stripped 2 bases from V and 4 bases from J, with 5 bases between. Method: immunoSEQ multiplex PCR; TCRdb's copy keeps in-frame clones and lacks some. This sample has 350,000 to 450,000 clones, with 83% found just once. Documented treatment: 15 to 20 received Ad26.COV2.S at low or high dose, single or two shots; 5 received placebo; per-sample allocation not given. Day 63 after the first vaccine or placebo injection was the time point for sampling.

The V and J genes are TRBV29-1 and TRBJ1-2; unclear D gene. The sequence came from a person aged 18-65 years who received the Ad26.COV2.S COVID-19 vaccine or a placebo. The sequences come from peripheral blood, collected in a trial of Ad26.COV2.S vaccine versus placebo. The CDR3 nucleotides are TGCAGCGTTGAAAGTGTCTATGGCTACACCTTC. Protein: CSVESVYGYTF.